The next 10 T cell receptor beta chains were all read from a single sample in a study of T cells in Graves' hyperthyroidism and ophthalmopathy. The investigators amplified TCR beta CDR3 regions from RNA transcripts. The HTBI primer set served for first-round RT-PCR of the TCR CDR3. MiXCR, applied by TCRdb to the multiplex PCR reads, yields one record per CDR3 protein. The sample lists around 350,000 distinct CDR3 sequences; about 15% were seen once. Material for sequencing was blood. These receptor sequences come from an older woman with Graves' ophthalmopathy.

This clonotype was seen at least ten times. This chain links TRBV24-1 with TRBJ2-7, with D perhaps TRBD2 (5 bases). Germline assignment: CDR1 KGHDR and CDR2 SFDVKD. The CDR3 extends over 15 amino acids. V shed 12 bases and J shed 4 bases, with 24 bases lying between them. In DNA, the CDR3 is TGTGCCTCCCACTCCCAACAGCGGACGGTATACGAGCAGTACTTC. Encoded protein: CASHSQQRTVYEQYF.

This clonotype was seen more than once but under ten times. V is TRBV4-2 and J is TRBJ2-3; unclear D gene. The CDR3 covers 13 residues. Trimming shortened V by 0 bases and J by 10 bases, and 11 bases separated the two germline ends. Germline V gene lookup returns CDR1 LGHNA and CDR2 YNFKEQ. CDR3 amino acids: CASSQEVTAAQYF. CDR3 DNA: TGTGCCAGCAGCCAAGAAGTGACTGCCGCGCAGTATTTT.

This clonotype has just a few counts. V gene TRBV6-2 or TRBV6-3 combines with J gene TRBJ2-3; tentatively, D is TRBD2 (5 bases). Trimming took off 6 bases at V and 5 bases at J, with 15 bases between the two ends. The CDR3 is made up of 14 amino acids. Germline V gene sequence: CDR1 MNHEY, CDR2 SVGEGT. The CDR3 protein is CASSPFGSGDTQYF. The DNA of the CDR3 is TGTGCCAGCAGCCCCTTTGGGAGTGGAGATACGCAGTATTTT.

This clonotype has at least ten counts. The chain carries TRBV5-1 and TRBJ2-2; D gene unclear. V dropped 1 base and J dropped 5 bases, with 12 bases sitting between them. Germline CDR1 SGHRS, CDR2 YFSETQ. This CDR3 region has 15 residues. The CDR3 DNA reads TGCGCCAGCAGCTTGCAGGATCCCAGGACCGGGGAGCTGTTTTTT. This codes for CASSLQDPRTGELFF.

CDR3 coding DNA: TGCGCCAGCAGCCATGAGGACAGTTCCTACGAGCAGTACTTC. This sequence encodes CASSHEDSSYEQYF. The chain joins TRBV4-1 to TRBJ2-7; a weak D match, TRBD1 (6 bases). This CDR3 has 14 amino acids. The germline V gene has CDR1 MGHRA and CDR2 YSYEKL. Trimming left V 3 bases short and J 1 base short, with 10 bases between.

This clonotype was seen a handful of times. The chain has TRBV20-1 and TRBJ2-7; TRBD1 agrees at 11 bases. Losses at the gene ends were 6 bases for V and 1 base for J; bases not matched to a gene: 5. CDR1 DFQATT and CDR2 SNEGSKA come from the germline V gene (reference sequence). The CDR3 sequence is 14 residues long. The CDR3 region has the DNA TGCAGTGCAAGCCGGGACAGGGGGTCCTACGAGCAGTACTTC. Translating it yields CSASRDRGSYEQYF.

This clonotype was counted many times. V is TRBV5-1 and J is TRBJ2-7; TRBD2 matches at 7 bases. The CDR3 has 12 residues. After removal of 10 bases from V and 2 bases from J, the junction contained 6 bases not matched to a gene. Germline assignment: CDR1 SGHRS and CDR2 YFSETQ. This CDR3 reads CASQAGPYEQYF. The CDR3 DNA reads TGCGCCTCCCAAGCGGGGCCCTACGAGCAGTACTTC.

This clonotype was seen many times. The chain joins TRBV5-1 to TRBJ2-1; 12 bases fit TRBD1. The CDR3 runs 15 residues. V lost 6 bases and J lost 9; bases outside the gene matches: 10. Looked up from germline, CDR1 is SGHRS and CDR2 is YFSETQ. The CDR3 DNA reads TGCGCCAGCACTCCCGGGACAGGGGGCTGGAGTGAGCAGTTCTTC. Its translation: CASTPGTGGWSEQFF. Supplemented by reference TRBV5-1 and TRBJ2-1, the full variable domain reads KAGVTQTPRYLIKTRGQQVTLSCSPISGHRSVSWYQQTPGQGLQFLFEYFSETQRNKGNFPGRFSGRQFSNSRSEMNVSTLELGDSALYLCASTPGTGGWSEQFFGPGTRLTVL.

This clonotype has just a few counts. The gene calls are TRBV6-1 and TRBJ2-5; D uncertain. V shed 6 bases and J shed 5 bases, with 16 bases lying between them. There are 14 residues in the CDR3. CDR1 and CDR2 (germline): MNHNS, SASEGT. In DNA form, the CDR3 reads TGTGCCAGCAGCAGGTTGAGATCCGGGGAGACCCAGTACTTC. Translating gives CASSRLRSGETQYF.

This clonotype was seen repeatedly, ten times or more. CDR3 nucleotides: TGTGCCAGCAGCTTAGATAGGGGTAAACCCGGGGAGCTGTTTTTT. It yields the protein CASSLDRGKPGELFF. V and J are TRBV7-6 and TRBJ2-2, with TRBD1 as a possible D gene (5 bases). The V end was cut by 1 base, the J end by 6 bases, with 12 bases between. Germline loops: CDR1 SGHVS, CDR2 FNYEAQ. The CDR3 length is 15 residues.